This is a list of T cell receptor beta chains from one sample in a study of molecular identifiers for immune sequencing clone quantification. TCRdb called the PCR reads again in MiXCR, with one record for every CDR3 protein. The sample includes 460,000 or so distinct CDR3 sequences, about 25% of them seen just once. The sequencing sample was made of naive CD8+ T cells from blood, with Jurkat cell RNA spiked in. The receptors shown here come from a human donor in good health. Some libraries in this study had Jurkat cell RNA spiked in. CDR3s include the opening cysteine and the closing phenylalanine or tryptophan. A D gene is named only where the DNA matches it firmly. Where a row states a size, it is once, few, many or the class of an expanded clone; other rows omit it.

V	size	D	J	CDR3	DNA
TRBV6-2/TRBV6-3	once	TRBD1	TRBJ2-7	CASSYPDRGFSYEQYF	TGTGCCAGCAGTTACCCAGACAGGGGCTTCTCCTACGAGCAGTACTTC
TRBV27	NA	TRBD2	TRBJ2-7	CASRVVSGGYEQYF	TGTGCCAGCAGAGTTGTTAGCGGGGGCTACGAGCAGTACTTC
TRBV5-4	few	TRBD2	TRBJ2-1	CASSSTSGDPVRNEQFF	TGTGCCAGCAGCTCTACTAGCGGAGACCCCGTGCGCAATGAGCAGTTCTTC
TRBV20-1	many	NA	TRBJ1-5	CSARAGDQPQHF	TGCAGTGCTAGAGCCGGGGACCAGCCCCAGCATTTT
TRBV5-1	few	NA	TRBJ2-3	CASSLRRALPRKATQYF	TGCGCCAGCAGCTTGAGGAGAGCCCTTCCCCGGAAGGCTACGCAGTATTTT
TRBV7-6	few	TRBD2	TRBJ2-2	CASSSVPGGGFTGELFF	TGTGCCAGCAGCTCAGTCCCTGGGGGGGGTTTCACCGGGGAGCTGTTTTTT
TRBV14	many	TRBD2	TRBJ2-7	CASSPLAGGPHEQYF	TGTGCCAGCAGCCCGTTAGCGGGGGGGCCCCACGAGCAGTACTTC
TRBV3-2	few	NA	TRBJ2-5	CASSPHYAGAPRETQYF	TGTGCCAGCAGCCCACACTATGCGGGGGCCCCGAGAGAGACCCAGTACTTC
TRBV5-1	NA	NA	TRBJ2-1	CASSPFGGGDYNEQLF	TGCGCCAGCAGCCCGTTCGGTGGGGGAGATTACAATGAGCAGCTCTTC
TRBV4-3	NA	NA	TRBJ2-7	CASSQDWDISYEQYF	TGCGCCAGCAGCCAAGATTGGGACATCTCCTACGAGCAGTACTTC
TRBV24-1	few	NA	TRBJ2-2	CATSERGDTGELFF	TGTGCCACCAGTGAGCGCGGTGACACCGGGGAGCTGTTTTTT
TRBV9	few	TRBD1	TRBJ2-7	CASSVVGTGSYEQYF	TGTGCCAGCAGCGTAGTTGGGACAGGGAGCTACGAGCAGTACTTC
TRBV19	many	TRBD1	TRBJ1-4	CASSIRRKTGTVYNEKLFF	TGTGCCAGTAGTATTCGTCGAAAGACCGGGACAGTTTATAATGAAAAACTGTTTTTT
TRBV9	many	TRBD1	TRBJ2-7	CASSVGQGVDEQYF	TGTGCCAGCAGCGTGGGACAGGGAGTCGACGAGCAGTACTTC
TRBV3-1	NA	NA	TRBJ1-1	CASTQPEVGEAFF	TGTGCCAGCACCCAACCGGAGGTGGGTGAAGCTTTCTTT
TRBV5-8	NA	NA	TRBJ2-1	CARSGNPGQEYNEQFF	TGTGCCAGAAGCGGGAACCCGGGACAGGAGTACAATGAGCAGTTCTTC
TRBV6-6	many	TRBD1	TRBJ1-1	CASSRQPTGDTEAFF	TGTGCCAGCAGCCGGCAACCGACAGGGGACACTGAAGCTTTCTTT
TRBV9	NA	NA	TRBJ2-2	CASSVEGFSNTGELFF	TGTGCCAGCAGCGTAGAGGGATTTTCGAACACCGGGGAGCTGTTTTTT
TRBV6-5	once	NA	TRBJ2-1	CASSFGSISYNEQFF	TGTGCCAGCAGTTTCGGCTCCATATCCTACAATGAGCAGTTCTTC
TRBV12-3/TRBV12-4	few	NA	TRBJ2-3	CASSTGTAQYF	TGTGCCAGCAGTACCGGGACCGCGCAGTATTTT
TRBV18	NA	NA	TRBJ2-7	CASSPPRSGYLSYEQYF	TGTGCCAGCTCACCCCCACGGTCTGGATATCTTTCCTACGAGCAGTACTTC
TRBV7-9	few	TRBD2	TRBJ2-1	CASSSGLAGLYEQFF	TGTGCCAGCAGCTCGGGACTAGCGGGCCTTTATGAGCAGTTCTTC
TRBV12-3/TRBV12-4	many	TRBD2	TRBJ2-6	CASSRGGFSGANVLTF	TGTGCCAGCAGTCGCGGGGGTTTCTCTGGGGCCAACGTCCTGACTTTC
TRBV14	NA	NA	TRBJ2-3	CSSSQESWGGSSQYF	TGTTCCAGCAGCCAAGAATCTTGGGGCGGGTCTTCGCAGTATTTT
TRBV12-3/TRBV12-4	NA	NA	TRBJ2-6	CASSLRFWDSKSGANVLTF	TGTGCCAGCAGTTTAAGATTTTGGGACTCCAAATCGGGGGCCAACGTCCTGACTTTC
TRBV18	NA	TRBD1	TRBJ2-2	CASSPGQTFAAGELFF	TGTGCCAGCTCACCGGGACAGACGTTCGCCGCCGGGGAGCTGTTTTTT
TRBV2	many	NA	TRBJ2-7	CASSEVRTAPLEQYF	TGTGCCAGCAGTGAAGTTAGGACAGCGCCCCTCGAGCAGTACTTC
TRBV5-6	few	NA	TRBJ1-6	CASSPQGSSYNSPLHF	TGTGCCAGCAGCCCACAGGGTTCCTCCTATAATTCACCCCTCCACTTT
TRBV20-1	NA	TRBD2	TRBJ2-7	CSARDRLAASYEQYF	TGCAGTGCTAGAGATCGACTAGCTGCCTCCTACGAGCAGTACTTC
TRBV7-2	few	NA	TRBJ2-1	CASHPSGIPYNEQFF	TGTGCCAGCCATCCCTCAGGGATCCCCTACAATGAGCAGTTCTTC
TRBV29-1	many	NA	TRBJ2-2	CSVEWGYGTGELFF	TGCAGCGTTGAATGGGGGTACGGCACCGGGGAGCTGTTTTTT
TRBV11-1	NA	NA	TRBJ1-4	CASSSWGVGGEKLFF	TGTGCCAGCAGCTCGTGGGGCGTCGGCGGGGAAAAACTGTTTTTT
TRBV6-4	NA	TRBD2	TRBJ2-2	CASSDYPAGGSRTGELFF	TGTGCCAGCAGTGATTATCCAGCGGGAGGGTCACGCACCGGGGAGCTGTTTTTT
TRBV7-9	many	TRBD2	TRBJ2-3	CASSSTIPTSGRSLTQYF	TGTGCCAGCAGCTCTACCATTCCGACTAGCGGGAGAAGTCTTACGCAGTATTTT
TRBV9	NA	NA	TRBJ1-5	CASNVGAGQPQHF	TGTGCCAGCAACGTAGGAGCCGGCCAGCCCCAGCATTTT
TRBV19	few	TRBD1	TRBJ2-7	CASSTGQGVAPAYEQYF	TGTGCCAGTAGTACCGGACAGGGAGTAGCCCCCGCCTACGAGCAGTACTTC
TRBV12-3/TRBV12-4	many	NA	TRBJ1-4	CASSSRQSNEKLFF	TGTGCCAGCAGCTCAAGACAGAGTAATGAAAAACTGTTTTTT
TRBV19	few	NA	TRBJ1-5	CASTDYSYSNQPQHF	TGTGCCAGTACCGACTATAGTTATAGCAATCAGCCCCAGCATTTT
TRBV24-1	few	NA	TRBJ2-1	CATSSGRGEQFF	TGTGCCACCAGTTCGGGGCGTGGGGAGCAGTTCTTC
TRBV9	NA	TRBD2	TRBJ2-3	CASSLGLAGVLNTQYF	TGTGCCAGCAGCCTTGGACTAGCGGGAGTTTTGAATACGCAGTATTTT
TRBV7-7	few	NA	TRBJ2-1	CASSLGWGANEQFF	TGTGCCAGCAGCTTAGGCTGGGGGGCAAATGAGCAGTTCTTC
TRBV29-1	many	TRBD2	TRBJ2-7	CSVEEAGGTYEQYF	TGCAGCGTTGAAGAAGCGGGGGGGACCTACGAGCAGTACTTC